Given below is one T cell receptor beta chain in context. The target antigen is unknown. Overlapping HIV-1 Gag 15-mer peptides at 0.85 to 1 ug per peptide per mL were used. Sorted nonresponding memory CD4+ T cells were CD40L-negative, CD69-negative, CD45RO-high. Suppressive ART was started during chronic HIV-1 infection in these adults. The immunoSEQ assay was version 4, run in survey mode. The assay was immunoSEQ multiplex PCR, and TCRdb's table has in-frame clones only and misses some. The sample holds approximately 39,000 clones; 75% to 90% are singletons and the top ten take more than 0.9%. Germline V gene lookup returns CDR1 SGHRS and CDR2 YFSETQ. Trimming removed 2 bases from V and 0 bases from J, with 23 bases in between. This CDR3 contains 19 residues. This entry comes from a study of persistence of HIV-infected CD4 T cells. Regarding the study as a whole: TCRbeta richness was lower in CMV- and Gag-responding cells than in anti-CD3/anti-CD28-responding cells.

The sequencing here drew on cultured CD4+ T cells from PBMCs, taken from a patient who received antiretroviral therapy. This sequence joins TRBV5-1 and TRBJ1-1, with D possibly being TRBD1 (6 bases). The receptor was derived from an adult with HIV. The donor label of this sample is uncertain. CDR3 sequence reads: CASSLVPAERGQMNTEAFF. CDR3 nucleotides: TGCGCCAGCAGCTTAGTCCCGGCGGAACGCGGACAGATGAACACTGAAGCTTTCTTT. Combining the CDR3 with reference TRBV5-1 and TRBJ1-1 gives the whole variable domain KAGVTQTPRYLIKTRGQQVTLSCSPISGHRSVSWYQQTPGQGLQFLFEYFSETQRNKGNFPGRFSGRQFSNSRSEMNVSTLELGDSALYLCASSLVPAERGQMNTEAFFGQGTRLTVV.